Following are 5 T cell receptor beta chains from one sample sequenced in a study of blood T cell repertoires in COVID-19. Generated by immunoSEQ multiplex PCR, the TCRdb table keeps only in-frame clones and is missing some. Here the sample spans more than 65,000 clones, under 80% being singletons. The sample was peripheral blood. Receptors were obtained from a woman of 80 years or more with active or convalescent COVID-19.

The chain is built from TRBV11-2 and TRBJ2-3; D possibly corresponds to TRBD2 (6 bases). The CDR3 has 13 amino acids. Germline V lookup: CDR1 SGHAT, CDR2 FQNNGV. V gave up 5 bases and J gave up 6 bases, with 12 bases separating them. The CDR3 nucleotides read TGTGCCAGCAGCCGCCCGGGGGTGGATACGCAGTATTTT. Its translation: CASSRPGVDTQYF.

This clone was picked up a small number of times. The V call is TRBV27, the J call TRBJ2-2, with D possibly being TRBD1 (5 bases). The CDR3 runs 15 residues. Trimming shortened V by 1 base and J by 4 bases, and 10 bases separated the two germline ends. Germline loops: CDR1 MNHEY, CDR2 SMNVEV (reference sequence). The CDR3 DNA sequence: TGTGCCAGCAGTTTATTCTGGGGCGGCACCGGGGAGCTGTTTTTT. Residues: CASSLFWGGTGELFF.

The chain joins TRBV18 to TRBJ2-5, with TRBD2 matching 7 bases. The junction had 6 bases not matched to a gene; V was cut back by 3 bases and J by 2 bases. Germline V gives CDR1 KGHSH, CDR2 LQKENI. The CDR3 contains 15 residues. The CDR3 loop is CASSPSRGIQETQYF. CDR3 nucleotides: TGTGCCAGCTCACCTTCGCGGGGGATACAAGAGACCCAGTACTTC.

The V gene is TRBV10-3, the J gene TRBJ1-1; D ambiguous. Germline V gene lookup returns CDR1 ENHRY and CDR2 SYGVKD. CDR3 length equals 13 residues. With 0 bases removed from V and 3 bases from J, the gap between germline ends came to 5 bases. Written as DNA, the CDR3 is TGTGCCATCAGTGAGTCGTCGTACACTGAAGCTTTCTTT. It is translated as CAISESSYTEAFF.

This chain links TRBV28 with TRBJ2-7; D not certain. The germline CDR1 and CDR2 sequences are MDHEN and SYDVKM. The CDR3 has 16 residues. The V end was cut by 4 bases, the J end by 2 bases, with 18 bases between. The CDR3 loop reads CASSYASVRLAYEQYF. The CDR3 coding sequence is TGTGCCAGCAGTTACGCATCGGTGAGGCTCGCCTACGAGCAGTACTTC.